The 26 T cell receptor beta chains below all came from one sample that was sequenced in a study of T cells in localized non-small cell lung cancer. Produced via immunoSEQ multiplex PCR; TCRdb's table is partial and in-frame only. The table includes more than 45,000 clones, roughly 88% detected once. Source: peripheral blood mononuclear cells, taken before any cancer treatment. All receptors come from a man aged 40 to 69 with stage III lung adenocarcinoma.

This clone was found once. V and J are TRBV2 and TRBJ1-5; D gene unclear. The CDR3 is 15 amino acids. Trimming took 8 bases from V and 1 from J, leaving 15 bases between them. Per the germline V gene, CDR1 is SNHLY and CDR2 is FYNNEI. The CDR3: CASALRSRSNQPQHF. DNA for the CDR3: TGTGCCAGCGCTCTCCGGAGTAGGAGCAATCAGCCCCAGCATTTT.

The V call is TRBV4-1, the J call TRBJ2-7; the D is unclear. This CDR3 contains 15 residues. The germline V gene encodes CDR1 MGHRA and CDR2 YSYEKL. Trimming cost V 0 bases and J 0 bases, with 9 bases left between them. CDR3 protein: CASSQERTSSYEQYF. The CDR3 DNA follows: TGCGCCAGCAGCCAAGAACGGACGAGCTCCTACGAGCAGTACTTC.

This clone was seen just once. The CDR3 region is CASSLVPTEAFF. CDR3 coding DNA: TGTGCCAGCAGCTTAGTTCCCACTGAAGCTTTCTTT. V usage is TRBV11-2 and J usage is TRBJ1-1; D remains unclear. Germline V gene sequence: CDR1 SGHAT, CDR2 FQNNGV. The CDR3 sequence is 12 residues long. V shed 1 base and J shed 4 bases, with 4 bases lying between them.

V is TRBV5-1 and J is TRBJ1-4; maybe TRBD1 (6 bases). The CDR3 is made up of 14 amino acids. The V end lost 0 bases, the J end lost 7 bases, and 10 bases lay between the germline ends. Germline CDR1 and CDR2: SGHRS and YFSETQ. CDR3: CASSLGQEAEKLFF. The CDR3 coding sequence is TGCGCCAGCAGCTTGGGACAGGAAGCTGAAAAACTGTTTTTT.

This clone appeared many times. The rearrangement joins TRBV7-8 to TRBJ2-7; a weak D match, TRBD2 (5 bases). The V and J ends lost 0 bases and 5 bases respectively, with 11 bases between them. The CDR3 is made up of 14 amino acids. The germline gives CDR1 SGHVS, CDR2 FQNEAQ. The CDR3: CASSLAGAAHEQYF. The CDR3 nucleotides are TGTGCCAGCAGCTTAGCGGGAGCAGCGCACGAGCAGTACTTC.

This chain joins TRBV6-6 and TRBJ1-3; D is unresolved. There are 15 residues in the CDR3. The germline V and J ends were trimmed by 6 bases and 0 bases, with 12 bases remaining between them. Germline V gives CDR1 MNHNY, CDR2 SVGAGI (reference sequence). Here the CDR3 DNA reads TGTGCCAGCAGCTCCGGGCACTACTCTGGAAACACCATATATTTT. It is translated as CASSSGHYSGNTIYF.

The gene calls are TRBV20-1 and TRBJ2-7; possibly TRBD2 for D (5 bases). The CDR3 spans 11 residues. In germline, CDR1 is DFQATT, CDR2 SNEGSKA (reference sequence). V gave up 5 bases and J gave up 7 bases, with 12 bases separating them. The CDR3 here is CSALGSGEQYF. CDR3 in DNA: TGCAGTGCTCTGGGATCGGGAGAGCAGTACTTC.

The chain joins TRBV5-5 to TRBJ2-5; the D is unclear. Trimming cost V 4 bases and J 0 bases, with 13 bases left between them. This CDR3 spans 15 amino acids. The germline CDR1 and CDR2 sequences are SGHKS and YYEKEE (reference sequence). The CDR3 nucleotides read TGTGCCAGCAGCCCGGGTGGGCAGCACCAAGAGACCCAGTACTTC. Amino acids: CASSPGGQHQETQYF.

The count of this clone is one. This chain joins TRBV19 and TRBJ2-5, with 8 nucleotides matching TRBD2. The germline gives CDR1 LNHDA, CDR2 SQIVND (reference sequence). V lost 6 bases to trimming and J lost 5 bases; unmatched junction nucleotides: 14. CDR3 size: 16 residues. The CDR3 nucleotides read TGTGCCAGTAGCCCTTCTGTCGCGGGAGGAGGTGAGACCCAGTACTTC. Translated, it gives CASSPSVAGGGETQYF.

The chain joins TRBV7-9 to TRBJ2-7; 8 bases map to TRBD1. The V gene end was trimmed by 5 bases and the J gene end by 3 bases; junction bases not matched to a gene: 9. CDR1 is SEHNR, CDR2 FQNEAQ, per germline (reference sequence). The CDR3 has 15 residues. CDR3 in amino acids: CASSPPVGQGYEQYF. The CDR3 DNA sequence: TGTGCCAGCAGCCCCCCCGTAGGACAGGGCTACGAGCAGTACTTC.

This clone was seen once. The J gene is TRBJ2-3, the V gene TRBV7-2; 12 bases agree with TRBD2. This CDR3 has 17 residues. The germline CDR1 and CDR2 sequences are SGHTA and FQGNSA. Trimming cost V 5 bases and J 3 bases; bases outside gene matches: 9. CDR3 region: CASSAATSGSITDTQYF. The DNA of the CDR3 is TGTGCCAGCAGCGCCGCGACTAGCGGGAGTATTACAGATACGCAGTATTTT.

CDR3 sequence reads: CASSWTGPGELFF. The CDR3 nucleotides are TGCGCCAGCAGCTGGACAGGTCCCGGGGAGCTGTTTTTT. The chain recombines TRBV5-1 with TRBJ2-2; TRBD1 matches at 7 bases. The CDR3 runs to 13 residues. After removal of 3 bases from V and 6 bases from J, the junction contained 2 bases not matched to a gene. Germline V gene lookup returns CDR1 SGHRS and CDR2 YFSETQ.

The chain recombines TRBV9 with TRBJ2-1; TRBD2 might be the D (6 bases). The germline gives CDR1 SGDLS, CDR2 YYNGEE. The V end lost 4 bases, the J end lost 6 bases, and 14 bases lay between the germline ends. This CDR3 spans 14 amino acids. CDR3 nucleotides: TGTGCCAGCAGCCTGGGACTGGGGGGCAATGAGCAGTTCTTC. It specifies CASSLGLGGNEQFF.

The CDR3 sequence is CASSVGGGTSGNNEQFF. The CDR3 nucleotides read TGTGCCAGCAGCGTAGGGGGCGGGACTAGCGGGAACAATGAGCAGTTCTTC. V gene TRBV9 combines with J gene TRBJ2-1, with 13 positions matching TRBD2. CDR3 length equals 17 residues. The ends lost 0 bases at V and 5 bases at J; junction bases unmatched: 5. Germline CDR1 reads SGDLS; CDR2 reads YYNGEE.

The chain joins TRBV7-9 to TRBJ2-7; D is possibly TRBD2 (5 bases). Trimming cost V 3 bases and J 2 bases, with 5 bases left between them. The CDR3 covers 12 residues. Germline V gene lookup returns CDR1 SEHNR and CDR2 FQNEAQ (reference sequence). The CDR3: CASSFGAYEQYF. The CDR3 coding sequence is TGTGCCAGCAGCTTCGGGGCCTACGAGCAGTACTTC. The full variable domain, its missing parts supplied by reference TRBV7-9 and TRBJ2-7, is DTGVSQNPRHKITKRGQNVTFRCDPISEHNRLYWYRQTLGQGPEFLTYFQNEAQLEKSRLLSDRFSAERPKGSFSTLEIQRTEQGDSAMYLCASSFGAYEQYFGPGTRLTVT.

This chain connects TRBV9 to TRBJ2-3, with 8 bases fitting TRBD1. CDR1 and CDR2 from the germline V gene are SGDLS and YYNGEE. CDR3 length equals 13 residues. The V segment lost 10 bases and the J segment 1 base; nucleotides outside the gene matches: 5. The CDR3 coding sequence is TGTGCCCCTGGACAGGGCGGCACAGATACGCAGTATTTT. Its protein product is CAPGQGGTDTQYF.

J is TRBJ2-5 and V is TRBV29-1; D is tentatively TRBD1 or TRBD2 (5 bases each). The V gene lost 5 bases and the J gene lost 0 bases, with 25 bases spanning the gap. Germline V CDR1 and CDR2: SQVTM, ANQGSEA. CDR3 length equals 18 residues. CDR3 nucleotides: TGCAGCGTTAAATTTTTGTTGGGGCAGCTGAGGGACCAAGAGACCCAGTACTTC. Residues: CSVKFLLGQLRDQETQYF.

In DNA, the CDR3 is TGTGCCAGCAGCCCCCGTGATACAGTTCTCATCGTCAATGAGCAGTTCTTC. Encoded protein: CASSPRDTVLIVNEQFF. This chain connects TRBV9 to TRBJ2-1; D uncertain. This CDR3 is built from 17 residues. The V end lost 4 bases, the J end lost 6 bases, and 23 bases lay between the germline ends. Germline CDR1 and CDR2: SGDLS and YYNGEE.

The CDR3 is CAIFHYGDSYEQYF. The DNA of the CDR3 is TGTGCCATCTTCCACTACGGTGACTCCTACGAGCAGTACTTC. This chain connects TRBV7-2 to TRBJ2-7; no clear D gene. The CDR3 length is 14 residues. Trimming left V 10 bases short and J 0 bases short, with 16 bases between. Per germline, CDR1 SGHTA and CDR2 FQGNSA.

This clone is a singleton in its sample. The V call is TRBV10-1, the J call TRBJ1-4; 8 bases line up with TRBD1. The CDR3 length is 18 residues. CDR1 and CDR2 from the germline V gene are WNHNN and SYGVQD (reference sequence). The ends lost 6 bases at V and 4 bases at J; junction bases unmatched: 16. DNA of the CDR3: TGCGCCAGCAGCCCAGGCCGTGTCGTGGGACAGGTTAATGAAAAACTGTTTTTT. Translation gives CASSPGRVVGQVNEKLFF.

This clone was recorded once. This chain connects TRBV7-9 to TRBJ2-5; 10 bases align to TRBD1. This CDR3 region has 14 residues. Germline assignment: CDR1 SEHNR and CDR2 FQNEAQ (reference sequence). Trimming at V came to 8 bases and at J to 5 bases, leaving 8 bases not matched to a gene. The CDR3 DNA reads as TGTGCCAGCCCCGGGGGACAGGGGTCCGAGACCCAGTACTTC. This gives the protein CASPGGQGSETQYF.

CDR3 sequence reads: CASSPLPGQGTYNEQFF. The CDR3 DNA reads TGTGCCAGCAGCCCCTTGCCGGGACAGGGAACCTACAATGAGCAGTTCTTC. The chain links TRBV7-9 to TRBJ2-1, with 9 bases identical to TRBD1. The germline V gene has CDR1 SEHNR and CDR2 FQNEAQ (reference sequence). Trimming at V came to 5 bases and at J to 2 bases, leaving 10 bases not matched to a gene. This CDR3 is built from 17 residues.

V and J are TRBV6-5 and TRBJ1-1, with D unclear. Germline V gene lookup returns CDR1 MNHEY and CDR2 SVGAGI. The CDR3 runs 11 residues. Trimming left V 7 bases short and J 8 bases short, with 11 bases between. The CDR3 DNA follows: TGTGCCAGCACTAAAGGGCGCGAAGCTTTCTTT. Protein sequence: CASTKGREAFF.

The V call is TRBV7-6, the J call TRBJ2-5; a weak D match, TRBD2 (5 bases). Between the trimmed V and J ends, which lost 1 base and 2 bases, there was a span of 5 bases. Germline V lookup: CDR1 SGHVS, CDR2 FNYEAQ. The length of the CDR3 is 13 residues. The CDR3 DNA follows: TGTGCCAGCAGCTTAGGGAGGCAAGAGACCCAGTACTTC. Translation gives CASSLGRQETQYF.

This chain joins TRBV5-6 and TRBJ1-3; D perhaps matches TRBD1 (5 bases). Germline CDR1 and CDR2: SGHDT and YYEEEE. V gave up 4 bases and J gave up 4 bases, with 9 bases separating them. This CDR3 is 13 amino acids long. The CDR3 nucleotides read TGTGCCAGCAGCGGTCACAGGGGAAACACCATATATTTT. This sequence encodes CASSGHRGNTIYF.

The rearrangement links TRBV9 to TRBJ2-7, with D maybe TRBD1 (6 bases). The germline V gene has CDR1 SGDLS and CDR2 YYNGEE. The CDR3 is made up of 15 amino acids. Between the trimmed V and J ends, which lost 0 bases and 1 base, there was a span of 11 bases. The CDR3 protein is CASSVGPGQSYEQYF. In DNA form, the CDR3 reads TGTGCCAGCAGCGTAGGACCTGGACAGTCCTACGAGCAGTACTTC.